The rows below give T cell receptor beta chains drawn from one sample of a study of long-term antiretroviral therapy in people with HIV. The table came from immunoSEQ multiplex PCR; TCRdb's copy has only in-frame clones and leaves some out. This table has 20,000 to 30,000 clones, about four fifths appearing once. Sequences were derived from unsorted PBMCs, sampled 4.4 years after starting antiretroviral therapy. All receptors come from a man younger than 40 with HIV. The CDR3 runs from the conserved cysteine through the conserved F or W. Each record gives: D gene, J gene, clone size, V gene, CDR3 protein, CDR3 DNA. A D gene is named only where the DNA matches it firmly. The listing skips clone size in some rows; elsewhere it reads once, few, many or a size class.

>TRBD1|TRBJ1-1|-|TRBV7-8
CASTSRGQGVSEAFF
TGTGCCAGCACCTCGCGTGGACAGGGTGTATCTGAAGCTTTCTTT
>-|TRBJ2-5|-|TRBV25-1
CASRGTYQETQYF
TGTGCCAGCAGAGGGACATACCAAGAGACCCAGTACTTC
>TRBD1|TRBJ2-7|once|TRBV25-1
CASSEYDRAYGEQYF
TGTGCCAGCAGTGAATATGACAGGGCTTATGGCGAGCAGTACTTC
>-|TRBJ1-1|-|TRBV19
CASSMAPRGPEAFF
TGTGCCAGTAGTATGGCCCCCAGAGGACCTGAAGCTTTCTTT
>TRBD1|TRBJ1-1|few|TRBV28
CASSRDRTAFF
TGTGCCAGCAGCCGGGACAGAACTGCTTTCTTT
>-|TRBJ1-1|few|TRBV6-5
CASSYSYRVDTEAFF
TGTGCCAGCAGTTACTCGTACAGGGTGGACACTGAAGCTTTCTTT
>TRBD2|TRBJ2-7|-|TRBV7-9
CASSTSGPRLLHEQYF
TGTGCCAGCAGCACTAGCGGGCCCCGGCTACTCCACGAGCAGTACTTC
>TRBD1|TRBJ2-1|-|TRBV9
CASSEKTGPWGNEQFF
TGTGCCAGCAGCGAAAAGACAGGGCCCTGGGGCAATGAGCAGTTCTTC
>TRBD1|TRBJ1-1|-|TRBV10-3
CAISGPNRGMNTEAFF
TGTGCCATCAGTGGGCCAAACAGGGGTATGAACACTGAAGCTTTCTTT
>TRBD2|TRBJ2-7|once|TRBV5-1
CASSLDSSGIYEQYF
TGCGCCAGCAGCTTGGATAGTAGCGGGATATACGAGCAGTACTTC
>-|TRBJ2-5|-|TRBV6-1
CASSETRWETQYF
TGTGCCAGCAGCGAGACTAGATGGGAGACCCAGTACTTC
>-|TRBJ2-3|-|TRBV7-9
CASSSGGAGFPPDTQYF
TGTGCCAGCAGCTCTGGGGGGGCAGGGTTCCCCCCAGATACGCAGTATTTT
>TRBD1|TRBJ1-2|few|TRBV19
CASSEIRQGHGYTF
TGTGCCAGTAGTGAAATACGACAGGGCCATGGCTACACCTTC
>-|TRBJ2-7|-|TRBV5-1
CASSLEERTPFSYEQYF
TGCGCCAGCAGCTTGGAAGAGAGGACACCGTTTTCCTACGAGCAGTACTTC
>-|TRBJ1-1|few|TRBV13
CASSPGGGGTEAFF
TGTGCCAGCAGCCCCGGGGGGGGTGGCACTGAAGCTTTCTTT
>-|TRBJ1-1|-|TRBV5-1
CASSHDPGNTEAFF
TGCGCCAGCAGCCATGACCCCGGGAACACTGAAGCTTTCTTT
>TRBD2|TRBJ2-3|-|TRBV27
CASGETSGRTDTQYF
TGTGCCAGCGGGGAGACTAGCGGGAGAACAGATACGCAGTATTTT
>-|TRBJ2-7|-|TRBV2
CASRYGALDEQYF
TGTGCCAGCAGGTACGGGGCTTTGGACGAGCAGTACTTC
>-|TRBJ2-5|-|TRBV27
CASSLASRQETQYF
TGTGCCAGCAGTTTAGCCAGCCGCCAAGAGACCCAGTACTTC
>-|TRBJ2-7|-|TRBV2
CASRGAYEQYF
TGTGCCAGCAGAGGGGCTTACGAGCAGTACTTC
>-|TRBJ1-1|-|TRBV5-1
CASFEGNLNTEAFF
TGCGCCAGCTTCGAGGGCAACCTGAACACTGAAGCTTTCTTT